This T cell receptor beta chain appears in the sequencing data of a study of siplizumab effects on memory and regulatory T cells. Assay used: immunoSEQ multiplex PCR; TCRdb lists only in-frame clones, some missing. The sample records about 60,000 clones, roughly 80% being singletons. This clone qualifies as medium-sized. This CDR3 is built from 16 residues. CDR1 is LNHDA, CDR2 SQIVND, per germline (reference sequence). V was pared by 5 bases and J by 4 bases, with 10 bases of the junction left unmatched. The TCR originated in a human donor in good health. The sequencing sample was made of memory CD4+ T cells sorted from blood. This rearrangement joins TRBV19 to TRBJ2-1, with TRBD2 matching over 8 bases. CDR3 coding DNA: TGTGCCAGTAGTGGGAGTTACAGCGGGAGTTACAATGAGCAGTTCTTC. It specifies CASSGSYSGSYNEQFF.